This note documents a single TCR beta chain sequence. The CDR3 totals 15 residues. Germline V gene sequence: CDR1 LNHNV, CDR2 YYDKDF (reference sequence). The germline V and J ends were trimmed by 0 bases and 5 bases, with 11 bases remaining between them. Vbeta (60) and Jbeta (13) primers were used in the PCR. Clones were read by immunoSEQ multiplex PCR, and TCRdb kept only the in-frame ones, dropping some. The table shows 150,000 to 200,000 clones, with over 60% occurring only once. The data originate from a study of cytomegalovirus exposure and HLA in healthy donors. Specimen: PBMCs. The clonotype was recovered from a middle-aged man in good health and CMV-seropositive. The J gene is TRBJ2-1, the V gene TRBV15; tentative D call: TRBD1 (5 bases). The CDR3 DNA reads TGTGCCACCAGCAGAGAGGCAGGGCCCCACAATGAGCAGTTCTTC. This sequence encodes CATSREAGPHNEQFF.